This T cell receptor (beta chain) was recovered during a study of CD8+ T cells in alopecia areata. Study-level points and caveats: Although TCR sharing was seen in mice, sharing across patients was less clear, possibly for HLA-related reasons.

Extracted from the samples, RNA was reverse transcribed into cDNA to serve as the sequencing template. The data were produced by immunoSEQ multiplex PCR, yet TCRdb's version contains in-frame clones alone and is incomplete. Of over 150,000 clones listed, more than 55% are singletons. In its sample, this clone was seen once. Its antigen is unidentified. CDR3 length: 14 residues. Germline V gives CDR1 SQVTM, CDR2 ANQGSEA. V lost 1 base and J lost 3; bases outside the gene matches: 6. This sequence was found in a human donor in good health. The sample taken for sequencing was CD8+ T cells sorted from blood. The gene calls are TRBV29-1 and TRBJ2-7; TRBD2 agrees at 7 bases. CDR3 bases: TGCAGCGTTGAAGGGGAGGGCGGAGACTACGAGCAGTACTTC. Protein: CSVEGEGGDYEQYF.